This T cell receptor (beta chain) was profiled in a study of blood T cell repertoires in COVID-19. At the level of the study: T cells, B-cell-depleted T cells, or PBMCs provided the cDNA or gDNA that served as material.

The V end was cut by 0 bases, the J end by 4 bases, with 12 bases between. The CDR3 extends over 16 amino acids. CDR1 and CDR2 from the germline V gene are SGHDN and FVKESK. Assay used: immunoSEQ multiplex PCR; TCRdb lists only in-frame clones, some missing. Of 78,000 or so clones in the sample, roughly nine tenths are singletons; the top ten hold about 5%. The sequencing sample was made of peripheral blood. The V and J genes are TRBV14 and TRBJ2-2, with D maybe TRBD2 (6 bases). The receptor's source is a man aged 50-60 years with active or convalescent COVID-19. The CDR3 sequence is CASSQERGPLTGELFF. The CDR3 bases are TGTGCCAGCAGCCAAGAGCGGGGCCCCCTCACCGGGGAGCTGTTTTTT.